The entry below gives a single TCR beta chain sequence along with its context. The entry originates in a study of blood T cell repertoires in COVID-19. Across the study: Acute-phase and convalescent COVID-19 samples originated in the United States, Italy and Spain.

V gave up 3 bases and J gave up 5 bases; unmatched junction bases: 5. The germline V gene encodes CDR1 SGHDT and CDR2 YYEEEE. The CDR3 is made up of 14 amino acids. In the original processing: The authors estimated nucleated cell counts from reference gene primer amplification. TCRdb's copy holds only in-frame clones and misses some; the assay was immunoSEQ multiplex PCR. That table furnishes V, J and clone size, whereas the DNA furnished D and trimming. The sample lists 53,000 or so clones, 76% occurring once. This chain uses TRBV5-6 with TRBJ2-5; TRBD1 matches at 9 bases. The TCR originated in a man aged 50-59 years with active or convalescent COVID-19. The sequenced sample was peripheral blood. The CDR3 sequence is CASSYTGGRETQYF. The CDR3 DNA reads TGTGCCAGCAGCTATACAGGGGGCCGGGAGACCCAGTACTTC.